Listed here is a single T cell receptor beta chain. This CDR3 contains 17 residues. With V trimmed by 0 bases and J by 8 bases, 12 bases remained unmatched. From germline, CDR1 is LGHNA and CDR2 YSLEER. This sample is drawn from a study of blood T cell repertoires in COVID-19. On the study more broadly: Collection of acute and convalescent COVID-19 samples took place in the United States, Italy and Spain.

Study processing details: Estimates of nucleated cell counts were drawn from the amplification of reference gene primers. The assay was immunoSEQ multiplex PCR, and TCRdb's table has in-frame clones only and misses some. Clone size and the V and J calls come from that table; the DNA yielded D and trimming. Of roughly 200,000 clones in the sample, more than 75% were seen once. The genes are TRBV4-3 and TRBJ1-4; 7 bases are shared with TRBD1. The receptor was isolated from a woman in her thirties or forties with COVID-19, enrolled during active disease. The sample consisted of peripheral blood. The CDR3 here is CASSQDSLTGVREKLFF. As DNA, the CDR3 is TGCGCCAGCAGCCAAGATTCCCTCACAGGGGTCAGGGAAAAACTGTTTTTT.